This T cell receptor (beta chain) emerged from a study of blood T cell repertoires in COVID-19. Study-wide context: Sample material is recorded as cDNA or gDNA derived from T cells, B-cell-depleted T cells, or PBMCs.

How the authors handled the data: Estimated nucleated cell counts came from reference gene primer amplification. Produced via immunoSEQ multiplex PCR; TCRdb's table is partial and in-frame only. That table supplies the V and J calls and clone size; D and trimming were determined from the DNA. The repertoire holds about 210,000 clones, roughly nine tenths seen once, with approximately 1.7% in the top ten. This clone appeared a single time. Trimming pared 1 base from V and 1 base from J, leaving 7 bases between. Germline CDR1 and CDR2: GTSNPN and SVGIG (reference sequence). The CDR3 covers 13 residues. This TCR derives from a man in his 70s with acute or convalescent COVID-19. The J gene is TRBJ1-1, the V gene TRBV30, with D possibly being TRBD1 (6 bases). Sequencing input: peripheral blood. CDR3 residues: CAWSGGQNTEAFF. The CDR3 nucleotides read TGTGCCTGGAGTGGGGGGCAGAACACTGAAGCTTTCTTT.